This T cell receptor beta chain comes out of a study of a mutant IDH1 vaccine in newly diagnosed glioma. About the study: Treatment recipients were 62.5% male and roughly 38% female, and their mean age was around 39 years. Earlier care involved radiotherapy, temozolomide, or both, and the majority received both. Study-level points and caveats: Pseudoprogression apparently lacked any relation to changes in top peripheral T cell clonotypes.

Points on this clone: Its antigen remains unidentified.

Time point denoted: week 47, end of study. Doses of 300 ug of mutant IDH1 20-mer peptide were given with topical imiquimod. The CDR3 sequence is 18 residues long. The trim removed 4 bases at V and 4 bases at J, leaving 15 bases unmatched. Germline V gene data show CDR1 as MDHEN and CDR2 as SYDVKM. Sequenced by immunoSEQ multiplex PCR; TCRdb stores in-frame clones only, minus some. The sample contains about 84,000 clones, more than 80% of which appear only once. The J gene is TRBJ1-4, the V gene TRBV28; 7 bases map to TRBD1. Sequencing used PBMCs, obtained from a glioma patient whose treatment included an IDH1 peptide vaccine. The sequence was collected from a man in his forties with glioma. The CDR3: CASSSQSPMTGINEKLFF. The CDR3 region has the DNA TGTGCCAGCAGTTCCCAAAGCCCGATGACAGGGATTAATGAAAAACTGTTTTTT.